This TCR beta chain was captured in a study of human CD8 memory T cell subsets. Scientists made TCR beta libraries using UMI-labeled 5' RACE. Each CDR3 protein gets one entry in TCRdb, which reprocessed the 5' RACE reads and gives no DNA. The table lists 9,000 to 10,000 distinct CDR3 sequences. Germline V lookup: CDR1 SQVTM, CDR2 ANQGSEA. The CDR3 contains 14 residues. The sequenced sample consisted of CD8+ T cells from PBMCs. This clonotype was sampled from a human donor in good health. The chain combines TRBV29-1 with TRBJ2-5; TCRdb reports TRBD2, a call that lacks DNA to check it against. CDR3 protein: CSVEPGLGKETQYF.